This passage covers 12 T cell receptor beta chains from one sample sequenced in a study of T-cell reconstitution after alpha-beta-depleted transplantation in children. Unique molecular identifiers were used to barcode this TCRbeta library. TCRdb reprocessed the PCR reads via MiXCR and lists one record per CDR3 protein. The repertoire holds about 500,000 distinct CDR3 sequences, with around 10% as singletons. This sample comprised PBMCs, mostly from graft donor cells, obtained 180 days after TCRalphabeta/CD19-depleted stem cell transplant. These TCRs come from a female patient between 2 and 15 years old who had a stem cell transplant for aplastic anemia, so the T cells may come from the graft donor.

This clonotype was seen a few times. V gene TRBV5-1 combines with J gene TRBJ2-2; 13 nucleotides agree with TRBD2. The CDR3 extends over 17 amino acids. Germline CDR1 SGHRS, CDR2 YFSETQ. The V segment lost 4 bases and the J segment 2 bases; nucleotides outside the gene matches: 5. This CDR3 reads CASSKTSGRINTGELFF. As DNA, the CDR3 is TGCGCCAGCAGCAAGACTAGCGGGAGGATCAACACCGGGGAGCTGTTTTTT. The variable domain in full, with the rest retrieved from reference TRBV5-1 and TRBJ2-2, is KAGVTQTPRYLIKTRGQQVTLSCSPISGHRSVSWYQQTPGQGLQFLFEYFSETQRNKGNFPGRFSGRQFSNSRSEMNVSTLELGDSALYLCASSKTSGRINTGELFFGEGSRLTVL.

CDR3 protein: CASSQDLGISNYGYTF. The CDR3 nucleotides read TGCGCCAGCAGCCAAGATCTAGGTATCTCTAACTATGGCTACACCTTC. The genes are TRBV4-3 and TRBJ1-2; unclear D gene. The CDR3 covers 16 residues. CDR1 LGHNA and CDR2 YSLEER come from the germline V gene. V lost 0 bases, J lost 0 bases, and 11 bases lay in between.

J is TRBJ1-2 and V is TRBV7-2; no clear D gene. The germline gives CDR1 SGHTA, CDR2 FQGNSA. The CDR3 covers 13 residues. Trimming removed 5 bases from V and 5 bases from J, with 12 bases in between. Written as DNA, the CDR3 is TGTGCCAGCAGCGCGGACGGAAGTTATGGCTACACCTTC. Encoded protein: CASSADGSYGYTF.

The rearrangement joins TRBV29-1 to TRBJ1-2; 12 bases are a match to TRBD1. V was clipped by 4 bases and J by 4 bases; unmatched bases: 7. This CDR3 is built from 15 residues. The germline CDR1 and CDR2 sequences are SQVTM and ANQGSEA. CDR3 nucleotides: TGCAGCGTTGTCGGGGACAGGGGGCTTAGCTATGGCTACACCTTC. Translation: CSVVGDRGLSYGYTF. Filled out from reference TRBV29-1 and TRBJ1-2, the complete variable domain reads SAVISQKPSRDICQRGTSLTIQCQVDSQVTMMFWYRQQPGQSLTLIATANQGSEATYESGFVIDKFPISRPNLTFSTLTVSNMSPEDSSIYLCSVVGDRGLSYGYTFGSGTRLTVV.

This chain uses TRBV28 with TRBJ2-1; a weak D match, TRBD1 (8 bases). Germline V gives CDR1 MDHEN, CDR2 SYDVKM. V dropped 10 bases and J dropped 8 bases, with 21 bases sitting between them. This CDR3 has 14 residues. The DNA for the CDR3 is TGTGCCACTCCTGGACAGGGTGGGAGGGATGAGCAGTTCTTC. Translating it yields CATPGQGGRDEQFF.

This clonotype has more than one count but fewer than ten. This chain links TRBV2 with TRBJ2-7, with 7 bases aligning to TRBD2. CDR3 length equals 15 residues. Unmatched junction bases numbered 11, after V lost 7 bases and J lost 2 bases. Germline V gene sequence: CDR1 SNHLY, CDR2 FYNNEI. CDR3 region: CASTLLADGAYEQYV. CDR3 sequence (DNA): TGTGCCAGCACCCTTCTAGCGGACGGGGCCTACGAGCAGTACGTC.

This clonotype was counted between two and nine times. The chain uses TRBV4-3 and TRBJ1-1; D remains ambiguous. The CDR3 sequence is 15 residues long. V was cut by 0 bases and J by 0 bases, with 8 bases left in between. Germline V gene data show CDR1 as LGHNA and CDR2 as YSLEER. This CDR3 is CASSQDQNMNTEAFF. DNA of the CDR3: TGCGCCAGCAGCCAAGATCAGAATATGAACACTGAAGCTTTCTTT.

The rearrangement links TRBV7-2 to TRBJ2-7; possible D gene TRBD2, 6 bases. In germline, CDR1 is SGHTA, CDR2 FQGNSA. The CDR3 length is 14 residues. Trimming took 0 bases from V and 4 from J, leaving 10 bases between them. The chain's CDR3 is CASSLASGKYEQYV. CDR3 nucleotides: TGTGCCAGCAGCTTAGCTAGCGGTAAATACGAGCAGTACGTC.

The table lists this clonotype with a few counts. The chain recombines TRBV24-1 with TRBJ1-2; D call uncertain. CDR1 and CDR2 (germline): KGHDR, SFDVKD. The length of the CDR3 is 13 residues. Between the trimmed V and J ends, which lost 2 bases and 8 bases, there was a span of 11 bases. CDR3 sequence: CATSDYLSGGYTF. As DNA, the CDR3 is TGTGCCACCAGTGATTATTTGAGCGGAGGCTACACCTTC.

This clonotype was seen a handful of times. The chain joins TRBV4-3 to TRBJ2-7; D not certain. V was cut by 1 base and J by 0 bases, with 7 bases left in between. Germline lookup yields CDR1 LGHNA and CDR2 YSLEER. The CDR3 consists of 14 residues. The CDR3 bases are TGCGCCAGCAGCCAAGGACGGACCTCCTACGAGCAGTACTTC. Protein sequence: CASSQGRTSYEQYF.

This clonotype was counted a few times. The chain joins TRBV5-1 to TRBJ2-5; 7 bases agree with TRBD2. The trim removed 0 bases at V and 5 bases at J, leaving 13 bases unmatched. Germline lookup yields CDR1 SGHRS and CDR2 YFSETQ. The CDR3 totals 17 residues. The CDR3 region is CASSLARIAGEGETQYF. DNA of the CDR3: TGCGCCAGCAGCTTGGCGAGGATAGCTGGGGAGGGCGAGACCCAGTACTTC.

The chain links TRBV27 to TRBJ2-5; 7 nucleotides match TRBD1. The V segment lost 1 base and the J segment 3 bases; nucleotides outside the gene matches: 2. The CDR3 totals 14 residues. Germline V gene sequence: CDR1 MNHEY, CDR2 SMNVEV (reference sequence). CDR3 in DNA: TGTGCCAGCAGTTTATATGGGACAGAAGAGACCCAGTACTTC. As protein: CASSLYGTEETQYF.